This T cell receptor (beta chain) emerged from a study of cytotoxic CD8 clonotypes in ibrutinib-treated CLL. Background on the study: After median approximately 74 months, roughly 15 stayed in remission, about 12 progressed; responses around 25 partial, 2 complete.

The germline gives CDR1 MGHDK, CDR2 SYGVNS. Trimming stripped 1 base from V and 3 bases from J, with 12 bases between. CDR3 size: 15 residues. Generated by immunoSEQ multiplex PCR, the TCRdb table keeps only in-frame clones and is missing some. The table records 95,000 to 100,000 clones, approximately 78% of them present only once. This clonotype was obtained from a human donor with chronic lymphocytic leukemia. The chain carries TRBV25-1 and TRBJ1-1, with TRBD1 as a possible D gene (5 bases). The source was PBMCs, collected after 12 months of ibrutinib treatment. The CDR3 DNA reads as TGTGCCAGCAGTGAATGGGGGGAAGGGGACACTGAAGCTTTCTTT. Its translation is CASSEWGEGDTEAFF.